In this sample, the clone carrying this T cell receptor (beta chain) turned up a few times. The data stem from a study of blood T cells in healthy people across ages. The authors ran a second PCR of about 6 to 11 cycles using a sample-barcoded 5' primer and a J-beta primer mix. From the 5' RACE reads, TCRdb called clonotypes with MiXCR, one entry per CDR3 protein. Counted here are fewer than 800,000 distinct CDR3 sequences, more than 20% occurring once; the ten biggest clones make up just under 9.5%. The same sample was also used in a study of T cells of mothers and their children.

This clonotype was sampled from a boy between 5 and 17 years old in good health. The specimen was blood.

CDR3 sequence reads: CASSTDGVGELFF. The CDR3, as DNA: TGTGCCAGTAGTACGGACGGGGTCGGGGAGCTGTTTTTT. The gene calls are TRBV19 and TRBJ2-2; a weak D match, TRBD2 (5 bases). V lost 4 bases and J 7 bases, leaving 10 bases between the germline ends. The CDR3 is 13 amino acids. Germline values: CDR1 LNHDA, CDR2 SQIVND (reference sequence).